Listed here is a single TCR beta chain. In the source study's methods: Estimation of nucleated cell counts was performed using reference gene primer amplification. Sequencing used immunoSEQ multiplex PCR; TCRdb keeps in-frame clones, though not all of them. That table furnishes V, J and clone size, whereas the DNA furnished D and trimming. The table has about 280,000 clones, about 82% seen once. The data originate from a study of blood T cell repertoires in COVID-19. Turning to the study itself: There were acute and convalescent COVID-19 samples, and they came from the United States, Italy and Spain. T cells, B-cell-depleted T cells, or PBMCs provided the cDNA or gDNA that served as material.

V lost 4 bases, J lost 0 bases, and 10 bases stayed unmatched. CDR1 and CDR2 from the germline V gene are SGHRS and YFSETQ. This CDR3 has 17 amino acids. The sequenced sample was peripheral blood. This TCR came from a man aged 50-60 years with active or convalescent COVID-19. The gene calls are TRBV5-1 and TRBJ2-1, with TRBD1 matching over 7 bases. In DNA form, the CDR3 reads TGCGCCAGCAGCCTTGGGGGACAGTCGATCTCCTACAATGAGCAGTTCTTC. Its protein is CASSLGGQSISYNEQFF. The full variable domain, in which reference TRBV5-1 and TRBJ2-1 provide the parts outside the CDR3, is KAGVTQTPRYLIKTRGQQVTLSCSPISGHRSVSWYQQTPGQGLQFLFEYFSETQRNKGNFPGRFSGRQFSNSRSEMNVSTLELGDSALYLCASSLGGQSISYNEQFFGPGTRLTVL.